This record covers a single TCR beta chain. This sample is part of a study of technical replicates of blood from several donors. Using immunoSEQ multiplex PCR, the repertoire was profiled, and TCRdb retains in-frame clones only, with some absent. The sample has approximately 70,000 clones; approximately 90% are singletons. The germline V gene has CDR1 SGHVS and CDR2 FQNEAQ. V was pared by 6 bases and J by 0 bases, with 9 bases between. This CDR3 region has 13 residues. This TCR was recovered from a human donor in good health. Some clones in this sample may be carry-over from other donors' samples. Sequenced sample: PBMCs. The rearrangement links TRBV7-8 to TRBJ2-7; D gene uncertain. This CDR3 reads CASRPTASYEQYF. In DNA, the CDR3 is TGTGCCAGCAGACCAACAGCCTCCTACGAGCAGTACTTC.